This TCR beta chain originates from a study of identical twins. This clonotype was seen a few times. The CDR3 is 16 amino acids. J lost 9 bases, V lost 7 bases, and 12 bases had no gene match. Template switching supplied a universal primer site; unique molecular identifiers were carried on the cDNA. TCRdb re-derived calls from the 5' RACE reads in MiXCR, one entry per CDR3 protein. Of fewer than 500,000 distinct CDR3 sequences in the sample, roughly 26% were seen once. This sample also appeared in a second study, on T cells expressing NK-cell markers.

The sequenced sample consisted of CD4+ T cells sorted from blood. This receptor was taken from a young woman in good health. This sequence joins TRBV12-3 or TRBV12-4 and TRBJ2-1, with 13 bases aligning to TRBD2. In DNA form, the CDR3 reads TGTGCCAGCACTCGGACTAGCGGGAGAGCTTACGGTGAGCAGTTCTTC. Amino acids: CASTRTSGRAYGEQFF.